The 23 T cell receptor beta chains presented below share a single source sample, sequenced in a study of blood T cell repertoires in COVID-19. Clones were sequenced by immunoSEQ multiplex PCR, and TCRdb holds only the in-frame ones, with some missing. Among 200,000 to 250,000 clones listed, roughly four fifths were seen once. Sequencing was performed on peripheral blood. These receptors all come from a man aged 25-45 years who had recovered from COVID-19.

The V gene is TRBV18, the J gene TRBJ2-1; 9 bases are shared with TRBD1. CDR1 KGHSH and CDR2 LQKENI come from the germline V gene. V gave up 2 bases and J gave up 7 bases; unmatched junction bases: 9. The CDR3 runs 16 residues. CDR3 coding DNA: TGTGCCAGCTCACCAATTCTCGGGACAGGGAAGAATGAGCAGTTCTTC. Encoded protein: CASSPILGTGKNEQFF.

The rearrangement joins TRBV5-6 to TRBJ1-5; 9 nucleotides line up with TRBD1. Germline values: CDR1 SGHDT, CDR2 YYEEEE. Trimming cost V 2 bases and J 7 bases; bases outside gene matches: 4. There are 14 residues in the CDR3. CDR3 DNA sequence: TGTGCCAGCAGCTTCGGACAGGGGACGCAGCCCCAGCATTTT. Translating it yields CASSFGQGTQPQHF.

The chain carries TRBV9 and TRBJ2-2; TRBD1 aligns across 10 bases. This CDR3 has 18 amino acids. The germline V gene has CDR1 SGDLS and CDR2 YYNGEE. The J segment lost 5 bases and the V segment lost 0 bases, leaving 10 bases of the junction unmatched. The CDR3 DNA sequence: TGTGCCAGCAGCGTAGGTGTGGGGTTGGGACAGGGGACCGGGGAGCTGTTTTTT. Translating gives CASSVGVGLGQGTGELFF. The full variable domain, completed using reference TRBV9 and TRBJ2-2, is DSGVTQTPKHLITATGQRVTLRCSPRSGDLSVYWYQQSLDQGLQFLIQYYNGEERAKGNILERFSAQQFPDLHSELNLSSLELGDSALYFCASSVGVGLGQGTGELFFGEGSRLTVL.

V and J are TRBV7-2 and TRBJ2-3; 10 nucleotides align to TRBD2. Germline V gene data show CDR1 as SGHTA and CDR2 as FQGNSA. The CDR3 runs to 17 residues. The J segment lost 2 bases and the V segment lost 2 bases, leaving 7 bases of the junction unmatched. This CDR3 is CASSLRGAGGVTDTQYF. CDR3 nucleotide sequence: TGTGCCAGCAGCTTACGGGGAGCGGGGGGGGTCACAGATACGCAGTATTTT.

CDR3 amino acids: CASSLKNRSNQPQHF. The CDR3 coding sequence is TGTGCCAGCAGCTTAAAAAACAGAAGCAATCAGCCCCAGCATTTT. V and J are TRBV7-3 and TRBJ1-5, with unresolved D. CDR3 length: 15 residues. V was shortened by 1 base and J by 1 base, with 8 bases between the two germline ends. Germline V gene data show CDR1 as SGHTA and CDR2 as FQGTGA. Full variable domain (outside the CDR3, taken from reference TRBV7-3 and TRBJ1-5): GAGVSQTPSNKVTEKGKYVELRCDPISGHTALYWYRQSLGQGPEFLIYFQGTGAADDSGLPNDRFFAVRPEGSVSTLKIQRTERGDSAVYLCASSLKNRSNQPQHFGDGTRLSIL.

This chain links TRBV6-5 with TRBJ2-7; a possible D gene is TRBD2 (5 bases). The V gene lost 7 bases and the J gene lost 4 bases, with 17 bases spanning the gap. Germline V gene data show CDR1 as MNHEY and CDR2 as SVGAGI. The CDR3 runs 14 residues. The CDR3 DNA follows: TGTGCCAGCAAACGAGATGGGAGTCGGTACGAGCAGTACGTC. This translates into CASKRDGSRYEQYV.

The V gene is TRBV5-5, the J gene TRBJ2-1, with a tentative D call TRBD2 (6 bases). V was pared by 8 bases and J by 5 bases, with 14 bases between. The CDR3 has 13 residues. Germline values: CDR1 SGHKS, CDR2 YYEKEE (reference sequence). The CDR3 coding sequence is TGTGCCAGATCGGGCGGGGCAAACAATGAGCAGTTCTTC. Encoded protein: CARSGGANNEQFF.

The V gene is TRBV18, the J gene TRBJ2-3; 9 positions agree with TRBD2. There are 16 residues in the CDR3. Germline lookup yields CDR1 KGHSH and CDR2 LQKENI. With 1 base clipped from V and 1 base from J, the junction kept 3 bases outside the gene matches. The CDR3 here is CASSPRASGGTDTQYF. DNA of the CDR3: TGTGCCAGCTCACCACGGGCTAGCGGGGGCACAGATACGCAGTATTTT.

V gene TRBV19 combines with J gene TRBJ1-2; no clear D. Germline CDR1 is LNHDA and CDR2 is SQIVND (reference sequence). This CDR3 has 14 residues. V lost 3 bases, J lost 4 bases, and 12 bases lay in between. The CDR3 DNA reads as TGTGCCAGTAGTATTTCTTTAGCTACCTATGGCTACACCTTC. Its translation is CASSISLATYGYTF.

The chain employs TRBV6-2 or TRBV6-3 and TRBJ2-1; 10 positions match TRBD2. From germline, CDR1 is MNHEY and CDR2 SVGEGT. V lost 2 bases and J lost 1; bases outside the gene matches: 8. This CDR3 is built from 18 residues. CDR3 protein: CASSYVAGGPTSYNEQFF. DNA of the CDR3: TGTGCCAGCAGTTACGTAGCGGGGGGTCCCACTTCCTACAATGAGCAGTTCTTC.

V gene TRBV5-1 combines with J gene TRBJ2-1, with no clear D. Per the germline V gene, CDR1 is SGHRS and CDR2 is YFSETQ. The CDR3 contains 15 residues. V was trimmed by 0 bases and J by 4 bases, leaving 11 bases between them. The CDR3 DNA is TGCGCCAGCAGCTTGGAAGAAATCGGGTACAATGAGCAGTTCTTC. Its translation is CASSLEEIGYNEQFF.

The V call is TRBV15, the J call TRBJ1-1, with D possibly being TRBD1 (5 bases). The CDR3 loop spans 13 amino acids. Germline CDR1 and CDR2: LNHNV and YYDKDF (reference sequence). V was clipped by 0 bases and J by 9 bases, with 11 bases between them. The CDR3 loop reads CATSREPGLQAFF. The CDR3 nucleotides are TGTGCCACCAGCAGAGAACCGGGACTCCAAGCTTTCTTT.

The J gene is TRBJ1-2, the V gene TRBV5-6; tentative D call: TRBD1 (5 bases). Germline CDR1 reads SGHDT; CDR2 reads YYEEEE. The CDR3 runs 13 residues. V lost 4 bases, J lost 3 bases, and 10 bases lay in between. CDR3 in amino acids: CASSIGGYYGYTF. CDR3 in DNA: TGTGCCAGCAGCATCGGGGGGTACTATGGCTACACCTTC.

The CDR3 here is CATDPDRGRQPQHF. CDR3 in DNA: TGTGCCACTGATCCAGACAGGGGAAGACAGCCCCAGCATTTT. The gene calls are TRBV28 and TRBJ1-5; 8 bases are shared with TRBD1. CDR1 MDHEN and CDR2 SYDVKM come from the germline V gene. The J segment lost 7 bases and the V segment lost 10 bases, leaving 12 bases of the junction unmatched. The CDR3 is 14 residues long. Full variable domain (remainder filled in from reference TRBV28 and TRBJ1-5): DVKVTQSSRYLVKRTGEKVFLECVQDMDHENMFWYRQDPGLGLRLIYFSYDVKMKEKGDIPEGYSVSREKKERFSLILESASTNQTSMYLCATDPDRGRQPQHFGDGTRLSIL.

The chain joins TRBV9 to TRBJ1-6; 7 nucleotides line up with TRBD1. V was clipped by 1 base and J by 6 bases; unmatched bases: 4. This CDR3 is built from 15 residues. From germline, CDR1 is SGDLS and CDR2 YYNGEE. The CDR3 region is CASSVSGTANSPLHF. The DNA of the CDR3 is TGTGCCAGCAGCGTATCCGGGACAGCTAATTCACCCCTCCACTTT. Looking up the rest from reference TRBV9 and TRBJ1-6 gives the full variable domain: DSGVTQTPKHLITATGQRVTLRCSPRSGDLSVYWYQQSLDQGLQFLIQYYNGEERAKGNILERFSAQQFPDLHSELNLSSLELGDSALYFCASSVSGTANSPLHFGNGTRLTVT.

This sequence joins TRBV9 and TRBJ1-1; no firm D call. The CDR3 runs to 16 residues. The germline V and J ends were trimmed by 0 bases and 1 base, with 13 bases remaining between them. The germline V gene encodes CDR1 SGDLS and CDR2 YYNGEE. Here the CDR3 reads CASSVDIGVGNTEAFF. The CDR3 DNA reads TGTGCCAGCAGCGTAGATATCGGGGTGGGGAACACTGAAGCTTTCTTT.

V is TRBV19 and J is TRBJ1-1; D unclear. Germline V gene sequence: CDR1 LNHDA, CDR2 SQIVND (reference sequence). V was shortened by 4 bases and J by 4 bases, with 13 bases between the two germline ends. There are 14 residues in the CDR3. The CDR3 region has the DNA TGTGCCAGTAGTAACGGCGGAGGGTTCACTGAAGCTTTCTTT. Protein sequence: CASSNGGGFTEAFF.

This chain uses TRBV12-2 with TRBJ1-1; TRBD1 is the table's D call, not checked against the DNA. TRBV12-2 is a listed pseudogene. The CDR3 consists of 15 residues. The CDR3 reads CASRLAPGQNTEAFF. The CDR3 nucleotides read TGTGCAAGTCGCTTAGCGCCGGGACAGAACACTGAAGCTTTCTTT.

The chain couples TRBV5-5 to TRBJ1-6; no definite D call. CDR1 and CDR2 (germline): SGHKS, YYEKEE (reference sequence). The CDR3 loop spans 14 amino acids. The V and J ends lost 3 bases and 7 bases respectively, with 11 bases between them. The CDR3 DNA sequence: TGTGCCAGCAGCTCACGGGGTAACAATTCACCCCTCCACTTT. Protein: CASSSRGNNSPLHF.

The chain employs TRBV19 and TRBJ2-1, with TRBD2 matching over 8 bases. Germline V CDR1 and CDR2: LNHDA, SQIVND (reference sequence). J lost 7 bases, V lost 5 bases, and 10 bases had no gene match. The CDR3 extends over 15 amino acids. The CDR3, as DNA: TGTGCCAGTAGTCCAGCGGGGGCCGAGCTTAATGAGCAGTTCTTC. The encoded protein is CASSPAGAELNEQFF. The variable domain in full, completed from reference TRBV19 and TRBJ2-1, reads DGGITQSPKYLFRKEGQNVTLSCEQNLNHDAMYWYRQDPGQGLRLIYYSQIVNDFQKGDIAEGYSVSREKKESFPLTVTSAQKNPTAFYLCASSPAGAELNEQFFGPGTRLTVL.

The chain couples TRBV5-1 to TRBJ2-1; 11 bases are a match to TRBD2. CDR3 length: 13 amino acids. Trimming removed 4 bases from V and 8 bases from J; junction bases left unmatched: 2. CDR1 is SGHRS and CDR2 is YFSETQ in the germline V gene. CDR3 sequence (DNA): TGCGCCAGCAGCGAGGGACTAGCGGATGAGCAGTTCTTC. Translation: CASSEGLADEQFF.

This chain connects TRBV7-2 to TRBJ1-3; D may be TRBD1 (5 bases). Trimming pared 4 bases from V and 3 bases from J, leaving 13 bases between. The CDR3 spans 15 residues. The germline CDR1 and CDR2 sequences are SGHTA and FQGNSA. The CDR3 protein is CASSSWQGNGNTIYF. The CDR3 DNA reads TGTGCCAGCAGCTCGTGGCAGGGCAATGGAAACACCATATATTTT.

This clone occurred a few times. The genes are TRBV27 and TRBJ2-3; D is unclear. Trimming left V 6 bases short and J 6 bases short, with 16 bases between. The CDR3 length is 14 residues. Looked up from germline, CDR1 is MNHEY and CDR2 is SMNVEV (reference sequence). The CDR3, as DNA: TGTGCCAGCAGAACCCAGCATGAGAGGGATACGCAGTATTTT. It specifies CASRTQHERDTQYF.